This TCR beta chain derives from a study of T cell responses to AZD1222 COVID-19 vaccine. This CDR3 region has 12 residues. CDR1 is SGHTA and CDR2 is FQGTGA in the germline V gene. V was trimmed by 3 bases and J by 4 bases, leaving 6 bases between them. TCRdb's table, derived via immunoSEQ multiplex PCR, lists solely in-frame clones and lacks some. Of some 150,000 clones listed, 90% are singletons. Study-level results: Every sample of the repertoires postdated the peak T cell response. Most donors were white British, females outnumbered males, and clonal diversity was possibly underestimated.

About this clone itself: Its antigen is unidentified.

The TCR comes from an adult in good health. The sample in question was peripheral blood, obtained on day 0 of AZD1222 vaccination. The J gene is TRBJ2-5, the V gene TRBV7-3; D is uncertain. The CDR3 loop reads CASSLHVETQYF. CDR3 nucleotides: TGTGCCAGCAGCTTGCATGTAGAGACCCAGTACTTC.